This T cell receptor (beta chain) is from a study of blood T cell repertoires in COVID-19. The wider study: Donors in the United States, Italy and Spain gave samples during acute or convalescent COVID-19. T cells, B-cell-depleted T cells, or PBMCs supplied cDNA or gDNA.

V was cut by 2 bases and J by 1 base, with 15 bases left in between. This CDR3 has 17 residues. CDR1 and CDR2 from the germline V gene are ENHRY and SYGVKD. Which cohort a participant joined came from the clinical history participants gave. Original methodology: Estimated nucleated cell counts came from reference gene primer amplification. TCRdb's table, derived via immunoSEQ multiplex PCR, lists solely in-frame clones and lacks some. The D gene and trimming were derived from the DNA, and the V and J assignments and clone size from that table. The table records approximately 250,000 clones, roughly 85% of them present only once.

The V gene is TRBV10-3, the J gene TRBJ1-5; no clear D gene. The sequence was collected from a woman in her forties or fifties with acute COVID-19. Sequencing was carried out using PBMCs or T cells enriched from blood (not recorded which). The DNA of the CDR3 is TGTGCCATCAGTGAGACCTCCGGGGTGAGAAGCAATCAGCCCCAGCATTTT. This gives the protein CAISETSGVRSNQPQHF.